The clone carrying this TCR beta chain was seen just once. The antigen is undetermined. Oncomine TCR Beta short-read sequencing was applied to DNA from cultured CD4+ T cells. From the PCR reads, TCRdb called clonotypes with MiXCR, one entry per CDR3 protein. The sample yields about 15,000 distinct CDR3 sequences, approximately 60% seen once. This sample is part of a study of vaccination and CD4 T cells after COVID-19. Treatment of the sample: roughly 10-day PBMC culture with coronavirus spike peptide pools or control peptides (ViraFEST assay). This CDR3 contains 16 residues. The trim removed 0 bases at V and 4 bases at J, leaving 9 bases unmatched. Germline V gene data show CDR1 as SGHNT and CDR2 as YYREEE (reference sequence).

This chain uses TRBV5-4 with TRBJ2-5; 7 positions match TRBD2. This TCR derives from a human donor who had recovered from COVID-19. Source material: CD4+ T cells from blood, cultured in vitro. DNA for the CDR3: TGTGCCAGCAGCTTGGCCCGATCGGGAGGCGGAGAGACCCAGTACTTC. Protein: CASSLARSGGGETQYF.